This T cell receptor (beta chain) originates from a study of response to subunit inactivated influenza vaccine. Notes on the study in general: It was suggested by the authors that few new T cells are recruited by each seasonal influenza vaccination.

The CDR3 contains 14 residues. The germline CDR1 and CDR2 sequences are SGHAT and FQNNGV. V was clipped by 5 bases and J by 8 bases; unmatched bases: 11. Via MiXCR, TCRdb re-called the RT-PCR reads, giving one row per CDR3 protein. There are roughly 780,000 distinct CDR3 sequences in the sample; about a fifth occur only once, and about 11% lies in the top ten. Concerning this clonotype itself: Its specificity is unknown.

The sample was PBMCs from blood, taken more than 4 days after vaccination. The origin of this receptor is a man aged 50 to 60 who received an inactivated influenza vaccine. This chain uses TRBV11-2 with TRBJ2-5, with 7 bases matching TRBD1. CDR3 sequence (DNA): TGTGCCAGCAGCCGAAACAGGGGCTGGGATACCCAGTACTTC. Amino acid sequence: CASSRNRGWDTQYF.